This T cell receptor beta chain was documented in a study of shared clonotypes between healthy human individuals. V lost 5 bases, J lost 1 base, and 9 bases lay in between. The CDR3 totals 13 residues. In germline, CDR1 is SEHNR, CDR2 FQNEAQ (reference sequence). Study-wide results and caveats: Among the subsets, naive ones generally showed larger estimated richness than memory ones. Generation probability values for non-shared clonotypes were lower than those for clonotypes shared by all four donors. There were few donors, and this limited the genetic and exposure-history diversity represented.

Naive-designated CD8 cells lacked CD45RO, were positively enriched for CCR7, and omitted terminally differentiated effector memory CD45RA+ cells. Produced via immunoSEQ multiplex PCR; TCRdb's table is partial and in-frame only. The sample has roughly 770,000 clones; roughly 96% are singletons. Details on this clone: What it binds is not known.

V usage is TRBV7-9 and J usage is TRBJ2-7; no definite D call. The receptor comes from a man aged 25-45 years in good health. The specimen was naive CD8+ T cells sorted from blood. CDR3 residues: CASSKTQSYEQYF. The CDR3 DNA follows: TGTGCCAGCAGCAAGACACAATCCTACGAGCAGTACTTC.